The clone carrying this T cell receptor beta chain has a handful of counts. Its specificity is unknown. The data belong to a study of Ad26.COV2.S vaccination and SARS-CoV-2 variants. Study-level points and caveats: Substantial post-vaccination breadth of spike-specific CD8+ and CD4+ T cell responses was reported. Among vaccine recipients, spike-specific TCR breadth exceeded that of placebo recipients.

Between the trimmed V and J ends, which lost 5 bases and 3 bases, there was a span of 5 bases. Germline assignment: CDR1 MNHNY and CDR2 SVGAGI (reference sequence). CDR3 size: 12 residues. Clones were sequenced by immunoSEQ multiplex PCR, and TCRdb holds only the in-frame ones, with some missing. The table records over 100,000 clones, roughly 75% of them present only once. Here the sequenced sample was peripheral blood, taken after recovery from COVID-19. The sequence was collected from a human donor who had recovered from COVID-19. This chain connects TRBV6-6 to TRBJ1-5; the D is unclear. CDR3 sequence reads: CASSVDNQPQHF. The DNA of the CDR3 is TGTGCCAGCAGTGTAGACAATCAGCCCCAGCATTTT.